Detailed here is one T cell receptor (beta chain). Assay: immunoSEQ multiplex PCR; the TCRdb copy retains only in-frame clones and omits some. This sample has about 370,000 clones; over 75% occur once, and the top ten carry about 1%. Participants were placed into cohorts based on the clinical history they reported. These data are taken from a study of blood T cell repertoires in COVID-19. Study context: There were acute and convalescent COVID-19 samples, and they came from the United States, Italy and Spain.

From germline, CDR1 is MDHEN and CDR2 SYDVKM. There are 13 residues in the CDR3. The V gene lost 8 bases and the J gene lost 5 bases, with 16 bases spanning the gap. This receptor was taken from a man aged 18 to 30 who had recovered from COVID-19. Input material: PBMCs or T cells enriched from blood (not recorded which). The V and J genes are TRBV28 and TRBJ2-7, with D maybe TRBD1 (6 bases). CDR3 coding DNA: TGTGCCAGCTCCCTACAGGGTACCCACGAGCAGTACTTC. Its translation: CASSLQGTHEQYF. The variable domain in full, completed from reference TRBV28 and TRBJ2-7, reads DVKVTQSSRYLVKRTGEKVFLECVQDMDHENMFWYRQDPGLGLRLIYFSYDVKMKEKGDIPEGYSVSREKKERFSLILESASTNQTSMYLCASSLQGTHEQYFGPGTRLTVT.